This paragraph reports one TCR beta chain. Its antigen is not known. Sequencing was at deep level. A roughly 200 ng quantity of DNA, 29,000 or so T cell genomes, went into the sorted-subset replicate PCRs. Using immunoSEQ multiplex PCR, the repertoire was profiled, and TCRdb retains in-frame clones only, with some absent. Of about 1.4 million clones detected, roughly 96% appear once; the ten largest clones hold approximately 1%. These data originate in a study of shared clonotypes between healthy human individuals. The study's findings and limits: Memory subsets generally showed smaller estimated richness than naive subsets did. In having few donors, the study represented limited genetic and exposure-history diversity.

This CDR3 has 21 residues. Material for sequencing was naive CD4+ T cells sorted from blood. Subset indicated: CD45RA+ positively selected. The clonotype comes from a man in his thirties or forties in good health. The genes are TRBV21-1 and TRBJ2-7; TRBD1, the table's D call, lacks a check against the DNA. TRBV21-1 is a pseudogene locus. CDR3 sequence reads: CASSKGPLRGPYQIRSYEQYF. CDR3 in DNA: TGTGCCAGCAGCAAGGGGCCGTTGAGGGGGCCTTACCAAATTCGCTCCTACGAGCAGTACTTC.